The rows below give T cell receptor beta chains drawn from one sample of a study of metastatic and nonmetastatic thyroid tumors. TCRdb reassembled clones from the PCR reads with MiXCR. Among some 22,000 clones listed, about 20% were seen once. The material sequenced was tumor tissue. These receptors were obtained from a female donor with papillary thyroid cancer or a benign thyroid nodule (not recorded which). Some clones in this sample may be carry-over from other donors' samples. Both conserved end residues are part of each CDR3. The D gene is left open where the match is weak. Some rows have no size entry. The others give once, few or many, or a class for an expanded clone.

J gene	V gene	D gene	clone size	CDR3 DNA	CDR3 protein
TRBJ2-7	TRBV4-1	TRBD2	once	TGCGCCAGCAGCCAAGATGTGGGAGGGCTTTCTCTGTACTTC	CASSQDVGGLSLYF
TRBJ2-7	TRBV11-1	-	few	TGTGCCAGCAGCTTAGATGGCAGGCAGCTCTCCTACGAGCAGTACTTC	CASSLDGRQLSYEQYF
TRBJ2-7	TRBV7-2	-	medium-sized	TGTGCCAGCAGCTTAGGGTCCAGCGCTTACGAGCAGTACTTC	CASSLGSSAYEQYF
TRBJ1-4	TRBV9	-	-	TGTGCCAGCAGTAAGGGTGTAGCTAATGAAAAACTGTTTTTT	CASSKGVANEKLFF
TRBJ1-1	TRBV5-4	TRBD1	-	TGTGCCAGCAGCCGACAGGGAGGGGACACTGAAGCTTTCTTT	CASSRQGGDTEAFF
TRBJ1-2	TRBV5-1	-	-	TGCGCCAGCAGCTATACTGACACGGCCTATGGCTACACCTTC	CASSYTDTAYGYTF
TRBJ2-7	TRBV6-2/TRBV6-3	-	many	TGTGCCAGCAGTACCCCACAGGGTATCTACGAGCAGTACTTC	CASSTPQGIYEQYF
TRBJ2-5	TRBV11-3	-	-	TGTGCCAGCAGCTTGTATGGAGAGACCCAGTACTTC	CASSLYGETQYF
TRBJ1-2	TRBV5-1	TRBD1	-	TGCGCCAGCAGCCCCCGGACAGGTCGGGTCGATGGCTACACCTTC	CASSPRTGRVDGYTF
TRBJ2-7	TRBV7-3	-	many	TGTGCCAGCAGCTCAACACCCTCCTACGAGCAGTACTTC	CASSSTPSYEQYF
TRBJ2-1	TRBV5-1	-	-	TGCGCCAGCAGCCTTGACTACTCCTACAATGAGCAGTTCTTC	CASSLDYSYNEQFF
TRBJ2-7	TRBV27	-	few	TGTGCCAGCAGTTCTAGAGGGGGTGAGCAGTACTTC	CASSSRGGEQYF
TRBJ2-1	TRBV5-1	TRBD2	-	TGCGCCAGCAGCCTAGGACTAGCCTCCTACAATGAGCAGTTCTTC	CASSLGLASYNEQFF
TRBJ2-2	TRBV20-1	-	-	TGCAGTGCTAGAAGGAGGACCGGGGAGCTGTTTTTT	CSARRRTGELFF
TRBJ2-1	TRBV27	TRBD2	-	TGTGCCAGCAGTTTTAGCGGGAGGGAGAATGAGCAGTTCTTC	CASSFSGRENEQFF
TRBJ1-2	TRBV28	-	many	TGTGCCAGCAGTTTTTCTGGGGGTGGGGGTTATGGCTACACCTTC	CASSFSGGGGYGYTF
TRBJ1-5	TRBV4-1	TRBD1	once	TGCGCCAGCAGCCTGGGGGTCACAGGGGGGCATCATAGCAATCAGCCCCAGCATTTT	CASSLGVTGGHHSNQPQHF
TRBJ2-7	TRBV4-3	TRBD2	medium-sized	TGCGCCAGCAGCCAAGAGGCTAGCGGGAAACGCTACGAGCAGTACTTC	CASSQEASGKRYEQYF
TRBJ1-6	TRBV19	TRBD1	many	TGTGCCAGTACGACAGGGGGCTCCTATAATTCACCCCTCCACTTT	CASTTGGSYNSPLHF
TRBJ2-7	TRBV12-3/TRBV12-4	-	-	TGTGCCAGCAGTTCCCAGTTCCACTACGAGCAGTACTTC	CASSSQFHYEQYF
TRBJ1-1	TRBV2	-	-	TGTGCCAGCAGTGAAGACCGCAGGGACACTGAAGCTTTCTTT	CASSEDRRDTEAFF
TRBJ2-7	TRBV11-2	TRBD2	medium-sized	TGTGCCACCGGTTGGACTAGCGGTCCCTACGAGCAGTACTTC	CATGWTSGPYEQYF
TRBJ1-2	TRBV30	-	-	TGTGCCTGGAGCTCCGGGACCACGGTGTTC	CAWSSGTTVF
TRBJ1-2	TRBV27	-	few	TGTGCCAGCAGTTTGGCAGGGTTGCAAGGCTACACCTTC	CASSLAGLQGYTF
TRBJ2-2	TRBV9	TRBD2	-	TGTGCCAGCAGCCCAGGGACTAGTAACACCGGGGAGCTGTTTTTT	CASSPGTSNTGELFF
TRBJ2-7	TRBV27	-	medium-sized	TGTGCCAGCAGTCCCTCCATCTCCAGGGCGGGAGAGCAGTACTTC	CASSPSISRAGEQYF
TRBJ2-7	TRBV2	-	once	TGTGCCAGCACTCTCGAGGTGGGAGGCCAGGGGTCCTACGAGCAGTACTTC	CASTLEVGGQGSYEQYF